This T cell receptor (beta chain) comes out of a study of OX40 agonist ivuxolimab in advanced cancers. On the study more broadly: It was ivuxolimab, an agonistic anti-OX40 (CD134) antibody, that patients were treated with. Males comprised 82.7% of the group, whose mean age was approximately 60 years (range about 20 to 90). Broader study findings: Low normalized T-cell clonal expansion also characterized some of the nonresponders. People who partly responded at 0.1-3.0 mg/kg had some of the least clonal expansion seen.

Between the trimmed V and J ends, which lost 4 bases and 0 bases, there was a span of 8 bases. Germline V gene sequence: CDR1 SGHRS, CDR2 YFSETQ. The CDR3 is 13 residues long. About this clone itself: What it binds is unknown.

Assay: immunoSEQ multiplex PCR; the TCRdb copy retains only in-frame clones and omits some. The sample has around 82,000 clones, roughly nine tenths seen once. This TCR derives from an adult with an advanced solid tumor such as melanoma, head and neck, liver or kidney cancer. The V gene is TRBV5-1, the J gene TRBJ2-7, with D possibly matching TRBD2 (5 bases). Sample: CD4+ or CD8+ T cells sorted from blood, taken in a trial of the OX40 agonist ivuxolimab. The CDR3 DNA sequence: TGCGCCAGCAGCGCCCGGGACTCCTACGAGCAGTACTTC. The encoded protein is CASSARDSYEQYF.